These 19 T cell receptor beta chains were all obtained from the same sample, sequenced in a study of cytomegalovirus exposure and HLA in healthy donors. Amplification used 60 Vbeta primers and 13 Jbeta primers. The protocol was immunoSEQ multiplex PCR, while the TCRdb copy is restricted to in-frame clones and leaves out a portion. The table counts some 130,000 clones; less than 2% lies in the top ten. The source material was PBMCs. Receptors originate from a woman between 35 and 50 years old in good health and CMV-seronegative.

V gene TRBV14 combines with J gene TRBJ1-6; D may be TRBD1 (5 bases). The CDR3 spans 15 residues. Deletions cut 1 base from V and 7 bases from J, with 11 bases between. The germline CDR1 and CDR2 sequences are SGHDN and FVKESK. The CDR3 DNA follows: TGTGCCAGCAGCCAAGCAGGGTTATTCAATTCACCCCTCCACTTT. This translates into CASSQAGLFNSPLHF.

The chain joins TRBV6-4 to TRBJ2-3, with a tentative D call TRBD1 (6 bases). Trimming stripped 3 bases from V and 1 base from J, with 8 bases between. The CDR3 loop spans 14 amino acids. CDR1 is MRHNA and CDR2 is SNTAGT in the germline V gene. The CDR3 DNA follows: TGTGCCAGCAGTGAGGCAGGGGGCACAGATACGCAGTATTTT. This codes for CASSEAGGTDTQYF.

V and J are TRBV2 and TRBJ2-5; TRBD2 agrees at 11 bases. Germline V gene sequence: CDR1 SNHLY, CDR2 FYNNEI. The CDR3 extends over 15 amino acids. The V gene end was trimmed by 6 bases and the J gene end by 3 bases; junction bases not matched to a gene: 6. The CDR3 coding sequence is TGTGCCAGCAGCACTAGCGGGGGATTTGAAGAGACCCAGTACTTC. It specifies CASSTSGGFEETQYF.

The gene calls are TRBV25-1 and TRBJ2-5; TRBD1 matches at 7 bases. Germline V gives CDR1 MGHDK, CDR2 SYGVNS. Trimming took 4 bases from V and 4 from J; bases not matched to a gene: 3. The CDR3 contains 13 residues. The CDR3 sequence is CASSAPGGETQYF. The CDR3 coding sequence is TGTGCCAGCAGTGCACCAGGGGGAGAGACCCAGTACTTC.

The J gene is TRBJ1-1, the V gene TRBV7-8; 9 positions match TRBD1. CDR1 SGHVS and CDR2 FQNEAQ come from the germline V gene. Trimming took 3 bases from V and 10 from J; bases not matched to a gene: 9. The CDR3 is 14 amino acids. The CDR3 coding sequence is TGTGCCAGCAGCTTCGGACAGGGGACAAATGCAGCTTTCTTT. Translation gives CASSFGQGTNAAFF. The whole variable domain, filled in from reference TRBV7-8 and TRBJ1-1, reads GAGVSQSPRYKVAKRGQDVALRCDPISGHVSLFWYQQALGQGPEFLTYFQNEAQLDKSGLPSDRFFAERPEGSVSTLKIQRTQQEDSAVYLCASSFGQGTNAAFFGQGTRLTVV.

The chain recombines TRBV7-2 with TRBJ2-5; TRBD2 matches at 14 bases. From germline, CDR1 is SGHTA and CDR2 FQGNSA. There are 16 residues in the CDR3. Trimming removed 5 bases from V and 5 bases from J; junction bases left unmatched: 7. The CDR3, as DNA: TGTGCCAGCAGCGTCCGACTAGCGGGGGGGCACGAGACCCAGTACTTC. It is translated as CASSVRLAGGHETQYF.

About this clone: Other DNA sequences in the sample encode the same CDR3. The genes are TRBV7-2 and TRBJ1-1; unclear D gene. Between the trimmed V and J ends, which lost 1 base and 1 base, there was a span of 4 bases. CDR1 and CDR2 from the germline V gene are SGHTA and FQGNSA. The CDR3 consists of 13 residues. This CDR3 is CASSLGANTEAFF. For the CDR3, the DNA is TGTGCCAGCAGCTTAGGAGCGAACACTGAAGCTTTCTTT.

The CDR3 region is CASSSGLAGGTNIQYF. The CDR3 region has the DNA TGTGCCAGCAGCTCGGGACTAGCGGGGGGTACAAACATTCAGTACTTC. The chain couples TRBV7-3 to TRBJ2-4; TRBD2 agrees at 15 bases. The V segment lost 4 bases and the J segment 6 bases; nucleotides outside the gene matches: 4. The germline V gene encodes CDR1 SGHTA and CDR2 FQGTGA. CDR3 length: 16 amino acids.

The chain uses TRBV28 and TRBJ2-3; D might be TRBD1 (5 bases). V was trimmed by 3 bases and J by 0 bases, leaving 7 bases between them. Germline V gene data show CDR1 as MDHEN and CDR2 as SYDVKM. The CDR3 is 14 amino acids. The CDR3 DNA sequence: TGTGCCAGCAGTTTTCGACAGAGCACAGATACGCAGTATTTT. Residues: CASSFRQSTDTQYF. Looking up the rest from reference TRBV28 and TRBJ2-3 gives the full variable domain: DVKVTQSSRYLVKRTGEKVFLECVQDMDHENMFWYRQDPGLGLRLIYFSYDVKMKEKGDIPEGYSVSREKKERFSLILESASTNQTSMYLCASSFRQSTDTQYFGPGTRLTVL.

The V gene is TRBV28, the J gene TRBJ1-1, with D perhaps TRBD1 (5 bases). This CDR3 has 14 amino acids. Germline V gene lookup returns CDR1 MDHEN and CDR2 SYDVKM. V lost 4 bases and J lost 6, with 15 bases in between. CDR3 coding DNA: TGTGCCAGCAGTTGGCTACAGGCGACAGCTGAAGCTTTCTTT. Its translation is CASSWLQATAEAFF.

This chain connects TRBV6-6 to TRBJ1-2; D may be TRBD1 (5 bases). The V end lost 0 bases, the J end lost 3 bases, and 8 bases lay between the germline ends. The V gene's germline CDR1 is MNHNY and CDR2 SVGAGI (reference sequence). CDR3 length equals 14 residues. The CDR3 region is CASSYSGQDYGYTF. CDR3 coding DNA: TGTGCCAGCAGTTACTCGGGGCAGGACTATGGCTACACCTTC.

The CDR3 loop reads CASSEGLAGGDEQYF. The CDR3 DNA reads TGTGCCAGCAGTGAAGGTCTAGCGGGGGGCGACGAGCAGTACTTC. J is TRBJ2-5 and V is TRBV6-1; 11 bases fit TRBD2. The tail of the sequence fits TRBJ2-7 better, so the J call may be wrong. Per germline, CDR1 MNHNS and CDR2 SASEGT. CDR3 size: 15 residues.

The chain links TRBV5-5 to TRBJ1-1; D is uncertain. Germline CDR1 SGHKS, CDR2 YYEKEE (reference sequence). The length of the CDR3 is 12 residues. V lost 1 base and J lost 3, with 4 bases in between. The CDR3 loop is CASSLIDTEAFF. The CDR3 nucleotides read TGTGCCAGCAGCTTGATCGACACTGAAGCTTTCTTT. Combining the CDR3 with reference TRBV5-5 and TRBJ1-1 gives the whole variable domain DAGVTQSPTHLIKTRGQQVTLRCSPISGHKSVSWYQQVLGQGPQFIFQYYEKEERGRGNFPDRFSARQFPNYSSELNVNALLLGDSALYLCASSLIDTEAFFGQGTRLTVV.

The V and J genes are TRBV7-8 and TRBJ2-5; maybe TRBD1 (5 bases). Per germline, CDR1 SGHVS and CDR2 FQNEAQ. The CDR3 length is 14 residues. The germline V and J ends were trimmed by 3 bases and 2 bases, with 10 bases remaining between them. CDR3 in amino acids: CASSLTVQQETQYF. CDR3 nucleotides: TGTGCCAGCAGCTTGACAGTTCAACAAGAGACCCAGTACTTC. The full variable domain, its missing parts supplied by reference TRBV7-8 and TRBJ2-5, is GAGVSQSPRYKVAKRGQDVALRCDPISGHVSLFWYQQALGQGPEFLTYFQNEAQLDKSGLPSDRFFAERPEGSVSTLKIQRTQQEDSAVYLCASSLTVQQETQYFGPGTRLLVL.

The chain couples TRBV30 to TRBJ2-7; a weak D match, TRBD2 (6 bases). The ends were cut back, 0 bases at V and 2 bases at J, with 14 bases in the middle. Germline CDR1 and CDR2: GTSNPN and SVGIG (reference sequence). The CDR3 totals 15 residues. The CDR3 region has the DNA TGTGCCTGGAGTGTACTGGAGGGCTACCCCTACGAGCAGTACTTC. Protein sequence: CAWSVLEGYPYEQYF.

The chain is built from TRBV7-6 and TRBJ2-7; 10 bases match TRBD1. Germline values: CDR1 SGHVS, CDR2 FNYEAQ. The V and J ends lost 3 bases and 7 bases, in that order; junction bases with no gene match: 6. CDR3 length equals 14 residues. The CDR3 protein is CASSLLRTGGEQYV. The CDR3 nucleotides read TGTGCCAGCAGCTTGCTCCGGACAGGGGGGGAGCAGTACGTC.

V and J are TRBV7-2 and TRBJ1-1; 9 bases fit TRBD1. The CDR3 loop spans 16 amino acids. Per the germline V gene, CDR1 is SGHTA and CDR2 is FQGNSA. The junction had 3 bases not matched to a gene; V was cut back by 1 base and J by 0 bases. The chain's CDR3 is CASSLGQGDMNTEAFF. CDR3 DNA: TGTGCCAGCAGCTTAGGACAGGGGGATATGAACACTGAAGCTTTCTTT.

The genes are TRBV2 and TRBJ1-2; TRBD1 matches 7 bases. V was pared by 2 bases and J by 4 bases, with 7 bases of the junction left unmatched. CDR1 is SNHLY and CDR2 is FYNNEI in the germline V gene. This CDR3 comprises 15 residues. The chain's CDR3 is CASSEKGADLYGYTF. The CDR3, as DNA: TGTGCCAGCAGTGAAAAGGGGGCGGACCTCTATGGCTACACCTTC.

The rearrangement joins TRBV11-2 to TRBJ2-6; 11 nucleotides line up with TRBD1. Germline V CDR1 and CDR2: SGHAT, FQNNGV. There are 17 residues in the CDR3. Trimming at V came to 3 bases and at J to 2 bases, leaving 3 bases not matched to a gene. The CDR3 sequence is CASSFGQGATGANVLTF. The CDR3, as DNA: TGTGCCAGCAGCTTTGGACAGGGGGCTACTGGGGCCAACGTCCTGACTTTC. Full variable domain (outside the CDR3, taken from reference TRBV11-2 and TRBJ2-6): EAGVAQSPRYKIIEKRQSVAFWCNPISGHATLYWYQQILGQGPKLLIQFQNNGVVDDSQLPKDRFSAERLKGVDSTLKIQPAKLEDSAVYLCASSFGQGATGANVLTFGAGSRLTVL.